This TCR beta chain was sequenced in a study of shared clonotypes between healthy human individuals. Repertoires were generated with immunoSEQ multiplex PCR, while TCRdb's copy carries only in-frame clones and drops some. Counted here are nearly 750,000 clones, 72% occurring once; the ten biggest clones make up approximately 1.8%. Germline V gene lookup returns CDR1 SNHLY and CDR2 FYNNEI. The CDR3 extends over 12 amino acids. The sequenced material came from memory CD4+ T cells sorted from blood. Specified subset: CD45RA-negative fraction. V and J are TRBV2 and TRBJ2-5; a possible D gene is TRBD1 (7 bases). The tail of the sequence fits TRBJ2-7 better, so the J call may be wrong. The TCR originated in a woman aged 30 to 39 in good health. The CDR3 protein is CALGGQSYEQYF. The CDR3, as DNA: TGTGCCCTGGGGGGACAGAGCTACGAGCAGTACTTC.